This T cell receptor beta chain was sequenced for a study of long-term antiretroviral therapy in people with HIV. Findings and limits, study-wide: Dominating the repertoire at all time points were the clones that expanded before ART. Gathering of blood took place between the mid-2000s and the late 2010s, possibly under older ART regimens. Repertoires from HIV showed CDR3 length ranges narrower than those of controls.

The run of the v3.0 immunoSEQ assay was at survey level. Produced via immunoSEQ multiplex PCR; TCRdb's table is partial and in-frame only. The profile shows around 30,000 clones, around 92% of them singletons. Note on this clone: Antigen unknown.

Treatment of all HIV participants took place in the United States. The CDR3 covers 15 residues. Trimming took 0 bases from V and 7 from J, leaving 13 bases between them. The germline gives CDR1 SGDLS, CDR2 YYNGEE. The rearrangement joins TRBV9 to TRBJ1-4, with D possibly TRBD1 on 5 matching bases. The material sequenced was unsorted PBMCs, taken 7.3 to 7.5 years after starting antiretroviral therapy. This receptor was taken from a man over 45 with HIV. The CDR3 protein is CASSVGGQGTEKLFF. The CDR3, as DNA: TGTGCCAGCAGCGTAGGAGGGCAGGGTACTGAAAAACTGTTTTTT.